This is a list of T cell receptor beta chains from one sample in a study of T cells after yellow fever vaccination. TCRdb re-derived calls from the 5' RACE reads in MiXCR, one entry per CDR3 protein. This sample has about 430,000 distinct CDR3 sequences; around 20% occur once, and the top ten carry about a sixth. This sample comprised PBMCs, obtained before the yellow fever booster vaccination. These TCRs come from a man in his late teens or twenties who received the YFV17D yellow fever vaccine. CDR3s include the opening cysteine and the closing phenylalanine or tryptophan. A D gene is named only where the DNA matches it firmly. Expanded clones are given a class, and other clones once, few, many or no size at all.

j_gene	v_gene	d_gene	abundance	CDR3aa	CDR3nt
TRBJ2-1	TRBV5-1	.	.	CASSSIVGAEQFF	TGCGCCAGCAGCTCGATCGTGGGGGCAGAGCAGTTCTTC
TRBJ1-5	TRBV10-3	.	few	CAISESDAEAQHF	TGTGCCATCAGTGAGTCGGACGCAGAGGCCCAGCATTTT
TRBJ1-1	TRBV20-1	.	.	CSARDDRNTEAFF	TGCAGTGCTAGAGATGACAGGAACACTGAAGCTTTCTTT
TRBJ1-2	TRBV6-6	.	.	CASLIGHGYTF	TGTGCCAGCCTTATTGGGCATGGCTACACCTTC
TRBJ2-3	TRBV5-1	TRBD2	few	CASSGTSGGTTDTQYF	TGCGCCAGCAGCGGAACTAGCGGGGGGACCACAGATACGCAGTATTTT
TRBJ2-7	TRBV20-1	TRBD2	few	CSASRGGRTYEQYF	TGCAGTGCTAGCCGGGGGGGCCGCACCTACGAGCAGTACTTC
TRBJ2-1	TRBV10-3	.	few	CAISDTGGEQFF	TGTGCCATCAGTGACACTGGAGGTGAGCAGTTCTTC
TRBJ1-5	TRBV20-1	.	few	CSARVDGNQPQHF	TGCAGTGCTAGAGTAGATGGCAATCAGCCCCAGCATTTT
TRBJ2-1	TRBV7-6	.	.	CASSLRGRGYNEQFF	TGTGCCAGCAGCTTAAGGGGTAGAGGGTACAATGAGCAGTTCTTC
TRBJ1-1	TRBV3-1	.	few	CASSQGARFTEAFF	TGTGCCAGCAGCCAAGGGGCAAGGTTCACTGAAGCTTTCTTT
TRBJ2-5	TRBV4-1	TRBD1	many	CASSQGQGAGETQYF	TGCGCCAGCAGCCAAGGACAGGGGGCTGGGGAGACCCAGTACTTC
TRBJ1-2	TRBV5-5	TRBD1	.	CASSSRGTVPVGGYTF	TGTGCCAGCAGCTCCCGGGGGACAGTCCCTGTGGGTGGCTACACCTTC
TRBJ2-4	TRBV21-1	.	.	CASSKDSHWNIQYF	TGTGCCAGCAGCAAAGATTCCCATTGGAACATTCAGTACTTC
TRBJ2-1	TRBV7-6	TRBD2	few	CASSSPTSGDYNEQFF	TGTGCCAGCAGCTCGCCGACTAGCGGGGATTACAATGAGCAGTTCTTC
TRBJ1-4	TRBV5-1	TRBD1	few	CASTPFGQAGEKLFF	TGCGCCAGCACTCCTTTCGGACAGGCTGGAGAAAAACTGTTTTTT
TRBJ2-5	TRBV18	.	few	CASSRGGGFQETQYF	TGTGCCAGCTCACGAGGCGGTGGGTTCCAAGAGACCCAGTACTTC
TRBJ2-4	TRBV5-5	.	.	CASNQGAGGIQYF	TGTGCCAGCAATCAGGGGGCGGGAGGCATTCAGTACTTC
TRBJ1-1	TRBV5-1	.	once	CASSFAQGNTEAFF	TGCGCCAGCAGCTTTGCACAGGGGAACACTGAAGCTTTCTTT
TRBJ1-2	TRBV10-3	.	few	CAISEKVANYGYTF	TGTGCCATCAGTGAGAAGGTAGCTAACTATGGCTACACCTTC
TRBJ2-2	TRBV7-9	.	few	CASSLPGSEGELFF	TGTGCCAGCAGCTTACCAGGGTCGGAGGGGGAGCTGTTTTTT
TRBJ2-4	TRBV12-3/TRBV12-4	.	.	CASSLPGEAKNIQYF	TGTGCCAGCAGTTTGCCTGGGGAGGCCAAAAACATTCAGTACTTC
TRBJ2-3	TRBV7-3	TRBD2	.	CASSLFGGLTDTQYF	TGTGCCAGCAGCTTATTCGGGGGGTTGACAGATACGCAGTATTTT
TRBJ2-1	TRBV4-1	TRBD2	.	CASSQYSGTSGYNEQFF	TGCGCCAGCAGCCAGTATTCCGGGACTAGCGGATACAATGAGCAGTTCTTC
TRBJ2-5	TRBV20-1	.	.	CSARVAGKDQETQYF	TGCAGTGCTAGAGTCGCAGGGAAGGACCAAGAGACCCAGTACTTC
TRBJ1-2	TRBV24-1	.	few	CATSATNDYGYTF	TGTGCCACCAGCGCGACCAATGACTATGGCTACACCTTC
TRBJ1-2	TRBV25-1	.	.	CASSELTGPPYGYTF	TGTGCCAGCAGTGAATTGACAGGACCTCCCTATGGCTACACCTTC